A selection of T cell receptor beta chains follows, all from one sample in a study of response to subunit inactivated influenza vaccine. TCRdb used MiXCR to reprocess the RT-PCR reads, holding one entry per CDR3 protein. Of approximately 500,000 distinct CDR3 sequences detected, around 21% appear once; the ten largest clones hold approximately 2.9%. The same sample was also studied in work on T cells expressing NK-cell markers.

The input for sequencing was CD4+ T cells sorted from PBMCs, taken less than 13 days after vaccination. All receptors come from a man aged 50-60 years who received an inactivated influenza vaccine. The CDR3 runs from the conserved cysteine through the conserved F or W. A D gene is named only where the DNA matches it firmly. The size of a clone is reported for some rows only, either as once, few or many, or as a class for expanded clones.

len: 13; d_gene: -; j_gene: TRBJ2-2; v_gene: TRBV20-1; abundance: -; CDR3aa: CSASKGATGELFF; CDR3nt: TGCAGTGCTAGTAAGGGTGCCACCGGGGAGCTGTTTTTT
len: 14; d_gene: -; j_gene: TRBJ2-7; v_gene: TRBV2; abundance: -; CDR3aa: CASSEGGLPYEQYF; CDR3nt: TGTGCCAGCAGTGAGGGGGGGCTCCCCTACGAGCAGTACTTC
len: 16; d_gene: -; j_gene: TRBJ2-6; v_gene: TRBV6-1; abundance: few; CDR3aa: CASSIPGGTGANVLTF; CDR3nt: TGTGCCAGCAGCATACCGGGGGGCACTGGGGCCAACGTCCTGACTTTC
len: 13; d_gene: -; j_gene: TRBJ1-2; v_gene: TRBV12-3/TRBV12-4; abundance: few; CDR3aa: CASNPGHRYGYTF; CDR3nt: TGTGCCAGCAATCCGGGACACCGCTATGGCTACACCTTC
len: 16; d_gene: TRBD2; j_gene: TRBJ2-3; v_gene: TRBV29-1; abundance: few; CDR3aa: CSGTPGTSGRGDTQYF; CDR3nt: TGCAGCGGGACCCCCGGGACTAGCGGGAGGGGGGATACGCAGTATTTT
len: 13; d_gene: -; j_gene: TRBJ2-2; v_gene: TRBV20-1; abundance: -; CDR3aa: CSARETGTGELFF; CDR3nt: TGCAGTGCTCGAGAGACAGGCACCGGGGAGCTGTTTTTT
len: 15; d_gene: -; j_gene: TRBJ2-5; v_gene: TRBV7-9; abundance: few; CDR3aa: CASSLAGQGGETQYF; CDR3nt: TGTGCCAGCAGCTTAGCTGGGCAGGGGGGCGAGACCCAGTACTTC
len: 12; d_gene: -; j_gene: TRBJ1-2; v_gene: TRBV20-1; abundance: -; CDR3aa: CSAMRKTDGYTF; CDR3nt: TGCAGTGCCATGCGGAAAACGGATGGCTACACCTTC
len: 15; d_gene: TRBD2; j_gene: TRBJ2-1; v_gene: TRBV5-1; abundance: many; CDR3aa: CASSLLGSGINEQFF; CDR3nt: TGCGCCAGCAGCTTGTTGGGTAGCGGGATTAATGAGCAGTTCTTC
len: 17; d_gene: TRBD2; j_gene: TRBJ2-2; v_gene: TRBV7-2; abundance: many; CDR3aa: CASSLFASGLNTGELFF; CDR3nt: TGTGCCAGCAGCTTATTTGCTAGCGGACTGAACACCGGGGAGCTGTTTTTT
len: 14; d_gene: -; j_gene: TRBJ2-2; v_gene: TRBV2; abundance: -; CDR3aa: CASSEIPRTGELFF; CDR3nt: TGTGCCAGCAGTGAAATACCGCGGACCGGGGAGCTGTTTTTT
len: 13; d_gene: -; j_gene: TRBJ1-1; v_gene: TRBV7-9; abundance: few; CDR3aa: CASGGKSNTEAFF; CDR3nt: TGTGCCAGCGGGGGGAAATCGAACACTGAAGCTTTCTTT
len: 17; d_gene: -; j_gene: TRBJ1-6; v_gene: TRBV5-6; abundance: -; CDR3aa: CASSSQAVGLTNSPLHF; CDR3nt: TGTGCCAGCAGCTCGCAGGCGGTGGGACTCACTAATTCACCCCTCCACTTT
len: 14; d_gene: -; j_gene: TRBJ1-1; v_gene: TRBV12-3/TRBV12-4; abundance: -; CDR3aa: CASSLRARDTEAFF; CDR3nt: TGTGCCAGCAGTTTACGGGCCAGAGACACTGAAGCTTTCTTT
len: 16; d_gene: -; j_gene: TRBJ2-7; v_gene: TRBV7-9; abundance: few; CDR3aa: CASRGGFGGGVGEQYF; CDR3nt: TGTGCCAGCAGAGGAGGATTCGGTGGTGGGGTCGGCGAGCAGTACTTC
len: 13; d_gene: -; j_gene: TRBJ2-5; v_gene: TRBV10-3; abundance: few; CDR3aa: CAISGGQQETQYF; CDR3nt: TGTGCCATCAGTGGAGGACAGCAAGAGACCCAGTACTTC
len: 15; d_gene: TRBD1; j_gene: TRBJ1-2; v_gene: TRBV24-1; abundance: once; CDR3aa: CATSDPAGGQDGYTF; CDR3nt: TGTGCCACCAGTGACCCTGCAGGGGGTCAAGATGGCTACACCTTC
len: 15; d_gene: -; j_gene: TRBJ2-2; v_gene: TRBV7-8; abundance: -; CDR3aa: CASSFWAMGAGELFF; CDR3nt: TGTGCCAGCAGCTTTTGGGCCATGGGAGCCGGGGAGCTGTTTTTT
len: 14; d_gene: -; j_gene: TRBJ2-2; v_gene: TRBV10-3; abundance: -; CDR3aa: CATSLGGQTGELFF; CDR3nt: TGTGCCACCTCCTTAGGGGGGCAAACCGGGGAGCTGTTTTTT
len: 16; d_gene: -; j_gene: TRBJ2-1; v_gene: TRBV5-5; abundance: few; CDR3aa: CASSLRLGGGYNEQFF; CDR3nt: TGTGCCAGCAGCTTGCGATTAGGGGGGGGATACAATGAGCAGTTCTTC
len: 16; d_gene: TRBD1; j_gene: TRBJ2-2; v_gene: TRBV4-2; abundance: -; CDR3aa: CASSQAHRGRTGELFF; CDR3nt: TGTGCCAGCAGCCAAGCTCACAGGGGGCGAACCGGGGAGCTGTTTTTT
len: 14; d_gene: TRBD1; j_gene: TRBJ2-7; v_gene: TRBV3-1; abundance: -; CDR3aa: CASSPGTVTNEQYF; CDR3nt: TGTGCCAGCAGCCCCGGGACAGTTACCAACGAGCAGTACTTC
len: 12; d_gene: -; j_gene: TRBJ2-6; v_gene: TRBV12-3/TRBV12-4; abundance: -; CDR3aa: CASSSAANVLTF; CDR3nt: TGTGCCAGCAGCTCCGCAGCCAACGTCCTGACTTTC
len: 13; d_gene: TRBD1; j_gene: TRBJ2-1; v_gene: TRBV30; abundance: few; CDR3aa: CAWSVQGAWEQFF; CDR3nt: TGTGCCTGGAGTGTACAGGGGGCTTGGGAGCAGTTCTTC
len: 17; d_gene: TRBD1; j_gene: TRBJ2-6; v_gene: TRBV20-1; abundance: -; CDR3aa: CSAPRQGVPSGANVLTF; CDR3nt: TGCAGTGCTCCCCGACAGGGCGTCCCCTCTGGGGCCAACGTCCTGACTTTC
len: 15; d_gene: TRBD1; j_gene: TRBJ2-7; v_gene: TRBV6-1; abundance: few; CDR3aa: CASSGPGTGVYEQYF; CDR3nt: TGTGCCAGCAGTGGGCCCGGGACAGGGGTCTACGAGCAGTACTTC
len: 10; d_gene: -; j_gene: TRBJ1-1; v_gene: TRBV29-1; abundance: -; CDR3aa: CSVGGLGSFF; CDR3nt: TGCAGCGTTGGGGGGCTAGGTTCTTTCTTT
len: 15; d_gene: -; j_gene: TRBJ1-6; v_gene: TRBV4-3; abundance: -; CDR3aa: CASSRSGGKASPLHF; CDR3nt: TGCGCCAGCAGCCGTTCTGGGGGAAAGGCTTCACCCCTCCACTTT
len: 14; d_gene: TRBD2; j_gene: TRBJ2-1; v_gene: TRBV5-1; abundance: few; CDR3aa: CASRKGSGGNEQFF; CDR3nt: TGCGCCAGCAGGAAGGGGTCGGGGGGCAATGAGCAGTTCTTC
len: 13; d_gene: -; j_gene: TRBJ1-4; v_gene: TRBV7-2; abundance: -; CDR3aa: CASSPEYEEKLFF; CDR3nt: TGTGCCAGCAGCCCGGAATACGAAGAAAAACTGTTTTTT
len: 14; d_gene: -; j_gene: TRBJ2-2; v_gene: TRBV7-7; abundance: once; CDR3aa: CASSLAAGAGELFF; CDR3nt: TGTGCTAGCAGCTTAGCGGCAGGGGCCGGGGAGCTGTTTTTT
len: 16; d_gene: -; j_gene: TRBJ2-3; v_gene: TRBV4-1; abundance: -; CDR3aa: CASSPLTRRRTYTQYF; CDR3nt: TGCGCCAGCAGCCCCCTGACTAGACGACGCACATATACGCAGTATTTT
len: 15; d_gene: -; j_gene: TRBJ2-3; v_gene: TRBV12-3/TRBV12-4; abundance: -; CDR3aa: CASSSTGSSTDTQYF; CDR3nt: TGTGCCAGCAGTTCTACAGGGAGTAGCACAGATACGCAGTATTTT
len: 15; d_gene: TRBD1; j_gene: TRBJ2-7; v_gene: TRBV2; abundance: few; CDR3aa: CASSRQGGEAYEQYF; CDR3nt: TGTGCCAGCAGTCGACAGGGGGGGGAGGCCTACGAGCAGTACTTC
len: 13; d_gene: -; j_gene: TRBJ2-7; v_gene: TRBV6-2/TRBV6-3; abundance: -; CDR3aa: CASSYPGLYEQYF; CDR3nt: TGTGCCAGCAGTTATCCGGGGCTCTACGAGCAGTACTTC
len: 14; d_gene: -; j_gene: TRBJ2-7; v_gene: TRBV4-2; abundance: few; CDR3aa: CASSQDLEGSEQYF; CDR3nt: TGTGCCAGCAGCCAAGATCTTGAAGGAAGTGAGCAGTACTTC
len: 15; d_gene: TRBD1; j_gene: TRBJ2-3; v_gene: TRBV10-3; abundance: -; CDR3aa: CAIKKQGLGTDTQYF; CDR3nt: TGTGCCATCAAGAAACAGGGGCTGGGCACAGATACGCAGTATTTT
len: 16; d_gene: -; j_gene: TRBJ2-5; v_gene: TRBV28; abundance: many; CDR3aa: CASSLGASDLQETQYF; CDR3nt: TGTGCCAGCAGTTTAGGGGCTAGCGACCTCCAAGAGACCCAGTACTTC
len: 16; d_gene: TRBD2; j_gene: TRBJ2-1; v_gene: TRBV6-2/TRBV6-3; abundance: -; CDR3aa: CASSYSILAGTNEQFF; CDR3nt: TGTGCCAGCAGTTACTCGATCCTAGCGGGAACTAATGAGCAGTTCTTC
len: 16; d_gene: TRBD2; j_gene: TRBJ2-5; v_gene: TRBV28; abundance: -; CDR3aa: CASSRTSGGPQGTQYF; CDR3nt: TGTGCCAGCAGCAGGACTAGCGGGGGCCCCCAGGGGACCCAGTACTTC
len: 17; d_gene: -; j_gene: TRBJ2-4; v_gene: TRBV10-3; abundance: -; CDR3aa: CATSGAPGSGGGNIQYF; CDR3nt: TGTGCCACAAGTGGTGCCCCCGGCTCGGGTGGTGGAAACATTCAGTACTTC
len: 13; d_gene: -; j_gene: TRBJ2-7; v_gene: TRBV6-6; abundance: -; CDR3aa: CASSYGPSYEQYF; CDR3nt: TGTGCCAGCAGTTACGGGCCGTCCTACGAGCAGTACTTC
len: 12; d_gene: -; j_gene: TRBJ1-3; v_gene: TRBV12-3/TRBV12-4; abundance: few; CDR3aa: CASRAGLNTIYF; CDR3nt: TGTGCCAGCAGGGCGGGACTGAACACCATATATTTT
len: 19; d_gene: TRBD2; j_gene: TRBJ2-1; v_gene: TRBV11-1; abundance: few; CDR3aa: CASSLRGLAGGSSNNEQFF; CDR3nt: TGTGCCAGCAGCTTAAGGGGACTAGCGGGAGGTTCTTCAAACAATGAGCAGTTCTTC
len: 16; d_gene: TRBD2; j_gene: TRBJ2-2; v_gene: TRBV24-1; abundance: few; CDR3aa: CATSDTSGTNTGELFF; CDR3nt: TGTGCCACCAGTGATACTAGCGGTACGAACACCGGGGAGCTGTTTTTT
len: 15; d_gene: TRBD1; j_gene: TRBJ1-5; v_gene: TRBV18; abundance: -; CDR3aa: CASSPGTGEHQPQHF; CDR3nt: TGTGCCAGCTCACCGGGGACAGGGGAACATCAGCCCCAGCATTTT
len: 14; d_gene: -; j_gene: TRBJ2-1; v_gene: TRBV7-7; abundance: -; CDR3aa: CASSSTGAWNEQFF; CDR3nt: TGTGCTAGCAGTTCGACCGGGGCATGGAATGAGCAGTTCTTC
len: 14; d_gene: -; j_gene: TRBJ1-2; v_gene: TRBV5-1; abundance: few; CDR3aa: CASSSGSGGGGYTF; CDR3nt: TGCGCCAGCAGCTCGGGATCGGGGGGCGGTGGCTACACCTTC
len: 15; d_gene: TRBD1; j_gene: TRBJ1-4; v_gene: TRBV20-1; abundance: -; CDR3aa: CSAPNGGQRNEKLFF; CDR3nt: TGCAGTGCTCCCAATGGGGGACAGCGTAATGAAAAACTGTTTTTT